This TCR beta chain was profiled in a study of human T cells and chemical hapten exposure. In the study overall: Predominantly women, the patients had alopecia areata, totalis or universalis.

Time point of the sample: patch test 2, 6 weeks after DPC sensitization. Noted treatment: therapeutic diphenylcyclopropenone sensitization with weekly scalp DPC. Study conclusions and caveats: DPC sensitization left the count of TCRs above 1 in 1000 unchanged. Expanded TCRs clustered into significantly more large CDR3 similarity groups than controls, the analysis revealed.

V gave up 1 base and J gave up 0 bases; unmatched junction bases: 4. This CDR3 has 17 amino acids. This clonotype was seen at least ten times. Its antigen remains unidentified. Original handling: TCRs per sample had a median of around 96,000 and ranged from about 20,000 to 700,000. TCRdb fed the RACE reads into MiXCR, producing one record per CDR3 protein. These V and J calls rely on TCRdb rather than the paper's analysis. This repertoire shows 35,000 to 45,000 distinct CDR3 sequences, about 9.8% found once; its top ten account for 15%. Sequenced here: whole blood, sampled in connection with sensitization to the hapten diphenylcyclopropenone (DPC). This TCR was recovered from a woman aged 40 to 49 with alopecia areata. Some clones in this sample may be carry-over from other donors' samples. This rearrangement joins TRBV12-3 or TRBV12-4 to TRBJ2-1, with 9 bases identical to TRBD2. The CDR3 DNA reads TGTGCCAGCAGTTTAGGTGGGGGACTAGCCTCCTACAATGAGCAGTTCTTC. This encodes CASSLGGGLASYNEQFF.